One T cell receptor (beta chain) is described in this entry. Its target is not known. Assay used: immunoSEQ multiplex PCR; TCRdb lists only in-frame clones, some missing. The sample records 150,000 to 200,000 clones, under 95% being singletons. Per germline, CDR1 SGHTA and CDR2 FQGNSA. Trimming cost V 2 bases and J 5 bases, with 10 bases left between them. The CDR3 has 13 amino acids. The record originates from a study of T cell responses to AZD1222 COVID-19 vaccine. Notes on the study in general: Spike-specific TCR breadth and depth were elevated following two AZD1222 doses. White British people made up most donors, females outnumbered males, and clonal diversity was possibly underestimated. The number of AZD1222 recipients seropositive at baseline was only five to seven.

V is TRBV7-2 and J is TRBJ2-7; D possibly uses TRBD1 or TRBD2 (5 bases each). Sequenced here: peripheral blood, sampled on day 0 of AZD1222 vaccination. The clonotype comes from an adult in good health. This chain's CDR3 is CASSLRGADEQYF. CDR3 in DNA: TGTGCCAGCAGCTTAAGGGGAGCGGACGAGCAGTACTTC.